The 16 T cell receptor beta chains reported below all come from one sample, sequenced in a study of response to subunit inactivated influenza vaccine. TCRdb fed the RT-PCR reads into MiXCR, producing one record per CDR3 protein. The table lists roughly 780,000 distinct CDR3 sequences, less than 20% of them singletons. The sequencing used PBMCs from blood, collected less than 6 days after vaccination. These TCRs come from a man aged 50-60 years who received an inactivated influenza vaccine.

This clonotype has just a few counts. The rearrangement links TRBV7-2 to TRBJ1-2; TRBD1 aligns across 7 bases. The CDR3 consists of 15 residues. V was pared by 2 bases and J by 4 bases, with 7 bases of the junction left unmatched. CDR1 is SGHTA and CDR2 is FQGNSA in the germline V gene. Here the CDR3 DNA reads TGTGCCAGCAGCTTAAAGGAGGGGGCCCCCTATGGCTACACCTTC. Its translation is CASSLKEGAPYGYTF. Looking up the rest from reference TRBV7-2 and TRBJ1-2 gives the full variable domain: GAGVSQSPSNKVTEKGKDVELRCDPISGHTALYWYRQSLGQGLEFLIYFQGNSAPDKSGLPSDRFSAERTGGSVSTLTIQRTQQEDSAVYLCASSLKEGAPYGYTFGSGTRLTVV.

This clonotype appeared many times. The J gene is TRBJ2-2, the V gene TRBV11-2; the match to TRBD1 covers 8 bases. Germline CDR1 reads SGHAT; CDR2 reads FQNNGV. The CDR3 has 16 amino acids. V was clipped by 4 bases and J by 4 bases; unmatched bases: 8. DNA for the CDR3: TGTGCCAGCAGCTCCATCCGGGACAGGCTCACCGGGGAGCTGTTTTTT. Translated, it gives CASSSIRDRLTGELFF.

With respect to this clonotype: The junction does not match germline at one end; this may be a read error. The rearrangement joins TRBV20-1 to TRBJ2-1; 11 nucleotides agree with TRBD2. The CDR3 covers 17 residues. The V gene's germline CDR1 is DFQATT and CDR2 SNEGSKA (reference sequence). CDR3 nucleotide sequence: TGCAGTGCTAGGGCTAGCGGGGGGTTGAGCTCCTACAATGAGCACTTCTTC. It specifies CSARASGGLSSYNEHFF.

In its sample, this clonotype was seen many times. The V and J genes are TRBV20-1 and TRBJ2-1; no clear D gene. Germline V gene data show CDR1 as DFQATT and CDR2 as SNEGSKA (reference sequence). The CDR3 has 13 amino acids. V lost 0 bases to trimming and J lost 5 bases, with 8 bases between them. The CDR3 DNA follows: TGCAGTGCTAGAGATGGGGTGAACAATGAGCAGTTCTTC. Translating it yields CSARDGVNNEQFF.

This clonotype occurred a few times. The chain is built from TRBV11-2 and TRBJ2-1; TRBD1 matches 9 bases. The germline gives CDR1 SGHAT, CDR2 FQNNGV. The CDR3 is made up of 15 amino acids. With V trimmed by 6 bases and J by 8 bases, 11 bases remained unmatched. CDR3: CASSFRDRARDEQFF. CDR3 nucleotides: TGTGCCAGCAGTTTCCGGGACAGGGCCCGAGATGAGCAGTTCTTC. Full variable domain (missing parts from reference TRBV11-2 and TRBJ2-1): EAGVAQSPRYKIIEKRQSVAFWCNPISGHATLYWYQQILGQGPKLLIQFQNNGVVDDSQLPKDRFSAERLKGVDSTLKIQPAKLEDSAVYLCASSFRDRARDEQFFGPGTRLTVL.

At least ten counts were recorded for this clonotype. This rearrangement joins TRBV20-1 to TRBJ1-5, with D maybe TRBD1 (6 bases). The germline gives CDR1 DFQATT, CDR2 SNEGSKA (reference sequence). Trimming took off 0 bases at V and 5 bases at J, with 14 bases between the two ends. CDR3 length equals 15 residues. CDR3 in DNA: TGCAGTGCTAGAGACTTTGTGAGGGGGGATCAGCCCCAGCATTTT. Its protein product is CSARDFVRGDQPQHF.

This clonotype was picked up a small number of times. The CDR3 sequence: CATSDFTGMEAFF. CDR3 DNA: TGTGCCACCAGTGATTTCACAGGAATGGAAGCTTTCTTT. This sequence joins TRBV24-1 and TRBJ1-1; possible D gene TRBD1, 5 bases. The V gene's germline CDR1 is KGHDR and CDR2 SFDVKD. V dropped 1 base and J dropped 8 bases, with 10 bases sitting between them. This CDR3 is built from 13 residues.

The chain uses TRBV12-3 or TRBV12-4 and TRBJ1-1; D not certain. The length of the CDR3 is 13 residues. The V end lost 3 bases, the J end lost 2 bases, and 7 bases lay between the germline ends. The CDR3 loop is CASSFKRNTEAFF. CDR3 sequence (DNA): TGTGCCAGCAGTTTTAAGAGAAACACTGAAGCTTTCTTT.

The CDR3 sequence is CASSRAALPSETQYF. In nucleotides, the CDR3 is TGTGCCAGCTCACGGGCCGCCCTCCCCTCAGAGACCCAGTACTTC. This chain joins TRBV18 and TRBJ2-5; D gene uncertain. The CDR3 loop spans 15 amino acids. Trimming took off 4 bases at V and 4 bases at J, with 16 bases between the two ends. CDR1 and CDR2 from the germline V gene are KGHSH and LQKENI.

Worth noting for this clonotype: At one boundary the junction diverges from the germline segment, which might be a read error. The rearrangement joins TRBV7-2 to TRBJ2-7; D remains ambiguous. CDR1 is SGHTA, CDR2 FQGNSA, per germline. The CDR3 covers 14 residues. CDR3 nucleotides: TGTTCCAGCAGCTTAGCATACGGACGGTACGAGCAGTACTTC. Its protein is CSSSLAYGRYEQYF.

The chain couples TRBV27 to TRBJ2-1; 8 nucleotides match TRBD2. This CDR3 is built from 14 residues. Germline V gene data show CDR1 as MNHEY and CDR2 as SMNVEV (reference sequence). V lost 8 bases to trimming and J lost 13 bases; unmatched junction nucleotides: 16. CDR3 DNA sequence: TGTGCCAGCTCGCCCCGGGAGGGCCTCATGGAACAGTTCTTC. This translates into CASSPREGLMEQFF.

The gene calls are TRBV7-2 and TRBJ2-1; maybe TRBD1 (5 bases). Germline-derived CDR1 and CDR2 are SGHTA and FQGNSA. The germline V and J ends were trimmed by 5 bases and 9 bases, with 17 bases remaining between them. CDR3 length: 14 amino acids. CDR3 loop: CASSLWGSLGEQFF. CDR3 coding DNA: TGTGCCAGCAGCCTCTGGGGCTCCTTGGGTGAGCAGTTCTTC.

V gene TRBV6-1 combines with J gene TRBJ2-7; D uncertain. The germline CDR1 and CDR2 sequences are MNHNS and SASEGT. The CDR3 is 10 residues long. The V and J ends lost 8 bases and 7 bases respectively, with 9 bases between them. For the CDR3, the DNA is TGTGCCAGCGGGGAAGGGGAGCAGTACTTC. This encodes CASGEGEQYF.

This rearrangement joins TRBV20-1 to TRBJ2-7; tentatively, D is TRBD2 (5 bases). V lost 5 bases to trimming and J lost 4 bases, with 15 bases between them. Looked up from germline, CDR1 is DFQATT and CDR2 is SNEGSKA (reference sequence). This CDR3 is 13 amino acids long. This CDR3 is CSARTRTEYEQYF. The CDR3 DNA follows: TGCAGTGCTCGGACCCGGACTGAATACGAGCAGTACTTC.

CDR3 coding DNA: TGTGCCAGCAGCTCCTTTGACAGGCGAGTTAGTGGCTACACCTTC. The encoded protein is CASSSFDRRVSGYTF. J is TRBJ1-2 and V is TRBV7-2, with D perhaps matching TRBD1 (6 bases). The CDR3 is 15 amino acids. Trimming pared 4 bases from V and 7 bases from J, leaving 19 bases between. Germline V CDR1 and CDR2: SGHTA, FQGNSA.

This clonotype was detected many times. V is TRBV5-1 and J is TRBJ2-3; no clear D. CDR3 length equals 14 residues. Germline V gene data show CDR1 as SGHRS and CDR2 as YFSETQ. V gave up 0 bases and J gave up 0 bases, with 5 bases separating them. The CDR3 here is CASSLAESTDTQYF. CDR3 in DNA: TGCGCCAGCAGCTTGGCGGAAAGCACAGATACGCAGTATTTT. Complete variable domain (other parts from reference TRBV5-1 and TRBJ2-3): KAGVTQTPRYLIKTRGQQVTLSCSPISGHRSVSWYQQTPGQGLQFLFEYFSETQRNKGNFPGRFSGRQFSNSRSEMNVSTLELGDSALYLCASSLAESTDTQYFGPGTRLTVL.